The rows below give T cell receptor beta chains drawn from one sample of a study of T-cell reconstitution after alpha-beta-depleted transplantation in children. TCRdb re-called the PCR reads through MiXCR, storing one row per CDR3 protein. Of about 420,000 distinct CDR3 sequences listed, approximately 10% are singletons. Sequences were derived from PBMCs from the stem cell graft donor, sampled from the stem cell graft. Every receptor here comes from a human donor who donated a stem cell graft to a child with acute myeloid leukemia. Each CDR3 is given with its conserved first and last residue. The D gene is left open where the match is weak. Size is omitted from some rows. Given values are once, few, many or a class for expanded clones.

>.|TRBJ2-1|TRBV2|14|.
TGTGCCAGCACGGCCCCTAACTCCTACAATGAGCAGTTCTTC
CASTAPNSYNEQFF
>TRBD1|TRBJ2-1|TRBV20-1|14|.
TGCAGTGCTGGGGGGACAGGGGTCACTGATGAGCAGTTCTTC
CSAGGTGVTDEQFF
>.|TRBJ2-1|TRBV27|15|few
TGTGCCAGCAGTTCCCAGGGGGCGGGGGTCGATGAGCAGTTCTTC
CASSSQGAGVDEQFF
>.|TRBJ1-5|TRBV6-1|13|many
TGTGCCAGCGGTCGCGGGGGGGCAGAGCCCCAGCATTTT
CASGRGGAEPQHF
>.|TRBJ1-4|TRBV7-9|13|.
TGTGCCAGCAGCTTAGACAGGCGCGAAAAACTGTTTTTT
CASSLDRREKLFF
>.|TRBJ2-3|TRBV20-1|12|.
TGCAGTGCTAGGGTTGCGGCAGATACGCAGTATTTT
CSARVAADTQYF
>TRBD2|TRBJ2-7|TRBV12-3/TRBV12-4|15|.
TGTGCCAGCAGCCCTGGACTAGTGAGCTCCTACGAGCAGTACTTC
CASSPGLVSSYEQYF
>.|TRBJ2-2|TRBV12-3/TRBV12-4|14|.
TGTGCCAGCAGCCAGCTAAGGGGCACCGGGGAGCTGTTTTTT
CASSQLRGTGELFF
>TRBD1|TRBJ2-3|TRBV9|15|.
TGTGCCAGCAGCACCGACAGGGGAAGCACAGATATGCAGTATTTT
CASSTDRGSTDMQYF
>TRBD2|TRBJ2-7|TRBV5-1|14|.
TGCGCCAGCAGCTTGAGGCGGGAGGGCTACGAGCAGTACTTC
CASSLRREGYEQYF
>TRBD2|TRBJ2-2|TRBV20-1|16|few
TGCAGTGCGCGCCGTGGAGCGGGAGGGGGAACCGGGGAGCTGTTTTTT
CSARRGAGGGTGELFF
>.|TRBJ2-2|TRBV9|16|few
TGTGCCAGCAGCGTAGCTCTATCGAATCCCACCGGGGAGCTGTTTTTT
CASSVALSNPTGELFF
>.|TRBJ2-5|TRBV20-1|12|few
TGCAGTGCGCATGCTGGGGGAGAGACCCAGTACTTC
CSAHAGGETQYF
>.|TRBJ2-5|TRBV15|15|.
TGTGCCACCAGTAGGATAGGACACCTTCAAGAGACCCAGTACTTC
CATSRIGHLQETQYF
>TRBD1|TRBJ2-2|TRBV5-1|18|many
TGCGCCAGCAGCTTTTTCCCCCACAGGGGCTCGAACACCGGGGAGCTGTTTTTT
CASSFFPHRGSNTGELFF
>TRBD2|TRBJ2-5|TRBV20-1|14|.
TGCAGTGCGACCGGGACTAGCGCCCAAGAGACCCAGTACTTC
CSATGTSAQETQYF
>TRBD1|TRBJ1-1|TRBV12-3/TRBV12-4|13|few
TGTGCCAGCAGTATTACCGGGACAGTTGAAGCTTTCTTT
CASSITGTVEAFF
>.|TRBJ2-7|TRBV5-1|13|few
TGCGCCAGCAGCTTAGCAGGGGATAGGGAGCAGTACTTC
CASSLAGDREQYF
>.|TRBJ1-1|TRBV5-1|14|few
TGCGCCAGCAGCGTGAACCCGGGGCTCACTGAAGCTTTCTTT
CASSVNPGLTEAFF
>.|TRBJ2-1|TRBV4-1|12|.
TGCGCCAGCAGCCAAGAGTACGGGGAGCAGTTCTTC
CASSQEYGEQFF
>TRBD2|TRBJ2-3|TRBV15|17|.
TGTGCCACCAGCAGAGATCTAGCGGGGGGGACCACAGATACGCAGTATTTT
CATSRDLAGGTTDTQYF
>.|TRBJ2-2|TRBV29-1|12|.
TGCAGCGTTGTCGGGGCCAGCGGGGAGCTGTTTTTT
CSVVGASGELFF
>TRBD1|TRBJ1-3|TRBV5-1|17|many
TGCGCCAGCAGCTTGGCCGGGACAGGGGGCTCTGGAAACACCATATATTTT
CASSLAGTGGSGNTIYF
>.|TRBJ2-7|TRBV10-3|14|.
TGTGCCATCAGTGGAAGTAGCGGTGGATCCGAGCAGTACTTC
CAISGSSGGSEQYF
>TRBD1|TRBJ2-3|TRBV10-1|14|few
TGCGCCAGCAGTGACCAGGGGGCGGCAGATACGCAGTATTTT
CASSDQGAADTQYF
>.|TRBJ1-2|TRBV4-3|16|.
TGCGCCAGCAGCCAAGAAGCGGGAGGCGAACTCTATGGCTACACCTTC
CASSQEAGGELYGYTF
>TRBD2|TRBJ2-7|TRBV6-1|16|many
TGTGCCAGCAGTGCCACCGGGGGTAGCGGGAGCTACGAGCAGTACTTC
CASSATGGSGSYEQYF
>.|TRBJ2-5|TRBV7-9|15|few
TGTGCCAGCACCCGAAAGCGGCAGGGTCAAGAGACCCAGTACTTC
CASTRKRQGQETQYF
>.|TRBJ2-1|TRBV6-6|13|few
TGTGCCAGCACCCTCAGATTAGGCAATGAGCAGTTCTTC
CASTLRLGNEQFF
>.|TRBJ2-3|TRBV4-1|15|.
TGCGCCAGCAGCCAAGATCAGGGACCCACAGATACGCAGTATTTT
CASSQDQGPTDTQYF
>TRBD1|TRBJ2-1|TRBV4-3|15|few
TGCGCCAGCAGCCAGACAGACAGGGGTTACAATGAGCAGTTCTTC
CASSQTDRGYNEQFF
>.|TRBJ2-2|TRBV4-1|14|few
TGCGCCAGCAGCCAAGGAAAGGGTGACGGGGAGCTGTTTTTT
CASSQGKGDGELFF
>.|TRBJ2-1|TRBV27|15|few
TGTGCCAGCAGTTTTGCCGCGGGATTTTACAATGAGCAGTTCTTC
CASSFAAGFYNEQFF
>TRBD1|TRBJ2-2|TRBV20-1|13|few
TGCAGTGCGAGGGACAGGGTTACCGGGGAGCTGTTTTTT
CSARDRVTGELFF
>.|TRBJ1-6|TRBV5-1|15|.
TGCGCCAGCAGCTTGCTTGGGGAGGGTAATTCACCCCTCCACTTT
CASSLLGEGNSPLHF
>.|TRBJ2-5|TRBV5-1|15|few
TGCGCCAGCAGCCTCGACGGGAGCGGACAAGAGACCCAGTACTTC
CASSLDGSGQETQYF
>.|TRBJ2-5|TRBV12-3/TRBV12-4|16|.
TGTGCCAGCAGCTCTGGGGGGCCGGGCTCCGGGGAGACCCAGTACTTC
CASSSGGPGSGETQYF
>TRBD1|TRBJ2-5|TRBV24-1|14|.
TGTGCCACCAGTGACGGGACAGGGGTTGGGACCCAGTACTTC
CATSDGTGVGTQYF
>.|TRBJ2-1|TRBV4-1|16|.
TGCGCCAGCAGCCAAGAGCGGGATAGCTCCTACAATGAGCAGTTCTTC
CASSQERDSSYNEQFF
>.|TRBJ1-5|TRBV5-5|13|many
TGTGCCAGCAGCCAGAGGGACGGGCAGCCCCAGCATTTT
CASSQRDGQPQHF
>.|TRBJ2-1|TRBV6-1|15|many
TGTGCCAGCAGGCGCACTACAAACTCCTACAATGAGCAGTTCTTC
CASRRTTNSYNEQFF